This T cell receptor beta chain emerged from a study of early stage breast cancer tumors. Overall study: Among approximately 12 ER+/PR+/HER2- tumors, eight were ductal, four lobular.

The V gene's germline CDR1 is SGHTA and CDR2 FQGNSA. Trimming pared 5 bases from V and 0 bases from J, leaving 13 bases between. The CDR3 sequence is 16 residues long. The protocol was immunoSEQ multiplex PCR, while the TCRdb copy is restricted to in-frame clones and leaves out a portion. This table holds tens of thousands of clones, approximately 72% found once. Study-wide points: Most shared enriched TCRB sequences were commonly generated ones.

Details on this clone: Its antigen is still unknown.

The specimen was blood. This chain links TRBV7-2 with TRBJ1-4; a weak D match, TRBD1 (5 bases). The sequence derives from a person aged 45 to 60 with breast cancer. CDR3 DNA sequence: TGTGCCAGCAGCCCGACCGGGACTTCAACTAATGAAAAACTGTTTTTT. It is translated as CASSPTGTSTNEKLFF.